The next 3 T cell receptor beta chains were all read from a single sample in a study of CD8+ T cells in alopecia areata. Extracted RNA was reverse transcribed into cDNA, the sequencing template. TCRdb's table, derived via immunoSEQ multiplex PCR, lists solely in-frame clones and lacks some. The sample lists about 150,000 clones; under 60% were seen once. The sample here was CD4+ T cells sorted from blood, taken at week 0. The origin of the receptors is a human donor with alopecia areata.

The chain links TRBV27 to TRBJ1-2; TRBD1 is a possible D gene (5 bases). V lost 7 bases to trimming and J lost 3 bases, with 12 bases between them. This CDR3 spans 13 amino acids. Germline CDR1 and CDR2: MNHEY and SMNVEV (reference sequence). CDR3 in DNA: TGTGCCAGCACGACTGAGGGACACTATGGCTACACCTTC. Its translation: CASTTEGHYGYTF.

J is TRBJ1-2 and V is TRBV25-1; perhaps TRBD1 as D (6 bases). The CDR3 runs 13 residues. V lost 2 bases, J lost 5 bases, and 9 bases lay in between. CDR1 MGHDK and CDR2 SYGVNS come from the germline V gene. The CDR3 protein is CASSEQGSYGYTF. CDR3 nucleotide sequence: TGTGCCAGCAGTGAACAGGGGTCATATGGCTACACCTTC.

The V gene is TRBV7-8, the J gene TRBJ1-5; 7 positions match TRBD1. Per germline, CDR1 SGHVS and CDR2 FQNEAQ. The CDR3 sequence is 15 residues long. With 2 bases clipped from V and 2 bases from J, the junction kept 3 bases outside the gene matches. The CDR3, as DNA: TGTGCCAGCAGCTTAAACACAGGGGGCAATCAGCCCCAGCATTTT. Encoded protein: CASSLNTGGNQPQHF.